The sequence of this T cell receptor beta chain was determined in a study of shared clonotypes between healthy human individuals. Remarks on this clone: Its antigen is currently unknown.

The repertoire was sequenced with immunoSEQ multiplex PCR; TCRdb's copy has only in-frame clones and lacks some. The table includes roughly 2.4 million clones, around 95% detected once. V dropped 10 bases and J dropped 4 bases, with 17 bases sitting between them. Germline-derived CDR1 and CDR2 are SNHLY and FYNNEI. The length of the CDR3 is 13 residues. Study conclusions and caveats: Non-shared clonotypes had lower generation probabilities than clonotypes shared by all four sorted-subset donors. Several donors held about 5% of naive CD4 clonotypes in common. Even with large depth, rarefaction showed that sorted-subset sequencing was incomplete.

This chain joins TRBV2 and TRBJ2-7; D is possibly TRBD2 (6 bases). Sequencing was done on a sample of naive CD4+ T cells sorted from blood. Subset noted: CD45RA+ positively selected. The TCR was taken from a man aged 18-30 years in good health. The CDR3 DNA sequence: TGTGCCACCTCCCACGAGGCGGGATACGAGCAGTACTTC. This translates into CATSHEAGYEQYF.